Below, 31 T cell receptor beta chains from the same sample are listed, as sequenced in a study of T-cell reconstitution after alpha-beta-depleted transplantation in children (dated by TCRdb to the mid-2010s). The library relied on PCR. TCRdb lists the instrument as Illumina HiSeq 2500. To normalize quantification of the TCRbeta repertoire, the TCR libraries were built with molecular barcoding that relied on unique molecular identifiers. TCRdb trimmed the raw reads at Q25, called clones with MiXCR and kept productive beta chains. Here each entry gathers all rows of one CDR3 protein and keeps the most common genes and DNA. A total of about 640,000 distinct CDR3 sequences appear in this sample, approximately 16% of them only once. The ten largest clones represent 0.9% to 1.2% of the sample. The material was PBMCs from the stem cell graft donor, obtained from the stem cell graft. Receptors were obtained from a human donor who donated a stem cell graft to a child with acute myeloid leukemia.

This clonotype was seen at least ten times. The rearrangement uses TRBV6-4 and TRBJ2-1, with 10 positions matching TRBD2. The CDR3 sequence is 16 residues long. CDR1 and CDR2 from the germline V gene are MRHNA and SNTAGT. V dropped 0 bases and J dropped 8; count of bases not matched to a gene: 7. The CDR3 sequence: CASSDSSSGGLYEQFF. For the CDR3, the DNA is TGTGCCAGCAGTGACTCGTCTAGCGGGGGATTATATGAGCAGTTCTTC.

Ten or more counts support this clonotype. The rearrangement uses TRBV20-1 and TRBJ1-1, with TRBD1 as a possible D gene (5 bases). The CDR3 spans 14 residues. Germline V gene data show CDR1 as DFQATT and CDR2 as SNEGSKA (reference sequence). Deletions cut 6 bases from V and 1 base from J, with 15 bases between. CDR3 sequence (DNA): TGCAGTGCCACGGCGGACACAGCGAACACTGAAGCTTTCTTT. Protein product: CSATADTANTEAFF.

The count of this clonotype is one. The chain employs TRBV7-8 and TRBJ1-4; 8 bases agree with TRBD1. From germline, CDR1 is SGHVS and CDR2 FQNEAQ. The junction had 2 bases not matched to a gene; V was cut back by 1 base and J by 10 bases. The CDR3 spans 13 residues. For the CDR3, the DNA is TGTGCCAGCAGCTTAGGACAGGGGTCAAAACTGTTTTTT. This gives the protein CASSLGQGSKLFF.

The V gene is TRBV20-1, the J gene TRBJ2-4; the D gene could be TRBD1 or TRBD2 (5 bases each). The V gene lost 7 bases and the J gene lost 0 bases, with 10 bases spanning the gap. The CDR3 extends over 13 amino acids. The germline gives CDR1 DFQATT, CDR2 SNEGSKA (reference sequence). The CDR3 loop reads CSVQGVAKNIQYF. The CDR3 coding sequence is TGCAGTGTTCAGGGAGTAGCCAAAAACATTCAGTACTTC.

The V call is TRBV10-3, the J call TRBJ2-7, with TRBD1 as a possible D gene (5 bases). This CDR3 region has 13 residues. V was trimmed by 0 bases and J by 5 bases, leaving 8 bases between them. The V gene's germline CDR1 is ENHRY and CDR2 SYGVKD. DNA of the CDR3: TGTGCCATCAGTGAGTCGATGGGGCACGAGCAGTACGTC. This codes for CAISESMGHEQYV.

The rearrangement links TRBV24-1 to TRBJ2-1; TRBD2 matches 13 bases. CDR3 size: 17 residues. After removal of 8 bases from V and 0 bases from J, the junction contained 6 bases not matched to a gene. Germline CDR1 KGHDR, CDR2 SFDVKD. In nucleotides, the CDR3 is TGTGCCACCACCGGGACTAGCGGGGAGAGCTCCTACAATGAGCAGTTCTTC. Translating it yields CATTGTSGESSYNEQFF.

In its sample, this clonotype was seen many times. CDR3 DNA sequence: TGTGCCAGCAGCCGTCCCGGGACAGGGTCCAATGAGCAGTTCTTC. Translated, it gives CASSRPGTGSNEQFF. J is TRBJ2-1 and V is TRBV7-2, with 9 bases fitting TRBD1. Trimming cost V 5 bases and J 6 bases; bases outside gene matches: 8. The CDR3 runs to 15 residues. Germline V gives CDR1 SGHTA, CDR2 FQGNSA.

This chain links TRBV5-1 with TRBJ1-1; D remains unclear. Germline V gives CDR1 SGHRS, CDR2 YFSETQ. V was trimmed by 1 base and J by 3 bases, leaving 19 bases between them. The CDR3 consists of 17 residues. In DNA form, the CDR3 reads TGCGCCAGCAGCTTGCGGTCCGAGGGATTCTCGGACACTGAAGCTTTCTTT. Translating gives CASSLRSEGFSDTEAFF.

V is TRBV20-1 and J is TRBJ2-5, with D perhaps given as TRBD1 or TRBD2 (6 bases each). Trimming left V 6 bases short and J 7 bases short, with 18 bases between. Germline V gene sequence: CDR1 DFQATT, CDR2 SNEGSKA (reference sequence). CDR3 length equals 13 residues. CDR3 loop: CSARPGGPGTQYF. CDR3 bases: TGCAGTGCCAGACCTGGGGGGCCGGGGACCCAGTACTTC.

This clonotype was found a few times. The CDR3 DNA is TGTGCCAGCAGCCGGAGACAGGGGGCCGGGGAGCTGTTTTTT. Protein product: CASSRRQGAGELFF. The gene calls are TRBV9 and TRBJ2-2; 9 bases match TRBD1. J lost 6 bases, V lost 4 bases, and 4 bases had no gene match. Germline V gene lookup returns CDR1 SGDLS and CDR2 YYNGEE. This CDR3 is built from 14 residues.

This clonotype has just a few counts. The genes are TRBV30 and TRBJ1-6; 7 bases align to TRBD1. J gave up 8 bases and V 4 bases, and 2 bases lay outside the gene matches. Germline CDR1 is GTSNPN and CDR2 is SVGIG (reference sequence). The CDR3 totals 12 residues. As DNA, the CDR3 is TGTGCCTGGACAGGGGGTGATTCACCCCTCCACTTT. Translated, it gives CAWTGGDSPLHF.

The rearrangement uses TRBV7-9 and TRBJ2-5; D is undetermined. V was trimmed by 3 bases and J by 3 bases, leaving 11 bases between them. The CDR3 contains 14 residues. The V gene's germline CDR1 is SEHNR and CDR2 FQNEAQ (reference sequence). For the CDR3, the DNA is TGTGCCAGCAGCTTCTCAGGACCAAAAGAGACCCAGTACTTC. It translates to CASSFSGPKETQYF.

This clonotype has a count of ten or more. The chain uses TRBV6-5 and TRBJ1-6; possible D gene TRBD1, 5 bases. The V gene lost 0 bases and the J gene lost 9 bases, with 12 bases spanning the gap. This CDR3 contains 15 residues. Germline V CDR1 and CDR2: MNHEY, SVGAGI. The CDR3 reads CASSYSRGMGSPLHF. CDR3 nucleotides: TGTGCCAGCAGTTACTCGAGGGGTATGGGTTCACCCCTCCACTTT.

The rearrangement joins TRBV12-3 or TRBV12-4 to TRBJ2-7; tentatively, D is TRBD2 (5 bases). V gave up 2 bases and J gave up 0 bases, with 14 bases separating them. The CDR3 loop spans 16 amino acids. CDR3 DNA: TGTGCCAGCAGTTTATCCCGAGGGATTTTCTCCTACGAGCAGTACTTC. It is translated as CASSLSRGIFSYEQYF.

This clonotype has at least ten counts. The rearrangement uses TRBV5-1 and TRBJ2-5, with D possibly TRBD1 on 6 matching bases. V was cut by 4 bases and J by 9 bases, with 19 bases left in between. Germline V lookup: CDR1 SGHRS, CDR2 YFSETQ. There are 14 residues in the CDR3. CDR3 nucleotide sequence: TGCGCCAGCAGCGCAAGGCAGGGGAGATGGGCCCAGTACTTC. The encoded protein is CASSARQGRWAQYF.

This clonotype was picked up many times. The V gene is TRBV20-1, the J gene TRBJ2-1; D gene ambiguous. The length of the CDR3 is 14 residues. Trimming shortened V by 6 bases and J by 1 base, and 13 bases separated the two germline ends. CDR1 is DFQATT and CDR2 is SNEGSKA in the germline V gene (reference sequence). The CDR3 spells CSAEAPKSYNEQFF. The CDR3 nucleotides are TGCAGTGCCGAGGCCCCGAAGTCCTACAATGAGCAGTTCTTC.

This clonotype was counted only a few times. The chain has TRBV5-1 and TRBJ2-3; TRBD2 is a possible D gene (6 bases). From germline, CDR1 is SGHRS and CDR2 YFSETQ. V shed 4 bases and J shed 2 bases, with 26 bases lying between them. The CDR3 extends over 19 amino acids. The CDR3 sequence: CASSPLGRGAPITTDTQYF. The CDR3 coding sequence is TGCGCCAGCAGCCCACTAGGGCGGGGTGCTCCAATTACCACAGATACGCAGTATTTT.

This clonotype was seen at least ten times. This chain connects TRBV20-1 to TRBJ2-4, with 14 bases matching TRBD2. There are 21 residues in the CDR3. The germline CDR1 and CDR2 sequences are DFQATT and SNEGSKA (reference sequence). J lost 0 bases, V lost 3 bases, and 16 bases had no gene match. In DNA, the CDR3 is TGCAGTGCTAGTTATGGGACTAGCGGGGGTGGGCGATTGGGAGCCAAAAACATTCAGTACTTC. This encodes CSASYGTSGGGRLGAKNIQYF.

This chain joins TRBV7-6 and TRBJ2-2, with TRBD2 matching over 7 bases. The ends lost 3 bases at V and 0 bases at J; junction bases unmatched: 7. The CDR3 has 17 residues. The germline CDR1 and CDR2 sequences are SGHVS and FNYEAQ. CDR3 protein: CASSFLGLAANTGELFF. The CDR3 nucleotides are TGTGCCAGCAGCTTTTTAGGGCTAGCGGCGAACACCGGGGAGCTGTTTTTT.

This clonotype has ten or more counts. V gene TRBV20-1 combines with J gene TRBJ2-3, with 8 bases aligning to TRBD2. The length of the CDR3 is 15 residues. Germline loops: CDR1 DFQATT, CDR2 SNEGSKA (reference sequence). V lost 3 bases to trimming and J lost 4 bases; unmatched junction nucleotides: 9. CDR3 sequence: CSASSGRGGADTQYF. The CDR3 DNA follows: TGCAGTGCTAGTTCCGGCCGGGGGGGGGCAGATACGCAGTATTTT.

This clonotype was observed a few times. V gene TRBV12-3 or TRBV12-4 combines with J gene TRBJ2-3; the match to TRBD1 covers 7 bases. The CDR3 runs 15 residues. V trimming: 10 bases; J trimming: 3 bases; junction bases outside the gene matches: 13. In nucleotides, the CDR3 is TGTGCCAACTCGCCGGGGACAGTTCCTACAGATACGCAGTATTTT. Amino acids: CANSPGTVPTDTQYF.

V gene TRBV5-5 combines with J gene TRBJ2-2; weak D call: TRBD2 (5 bases). Germline values: CDR1 SGHKS, CDR2 YYEKEE (reference sequence). V lost 3 bases and J lost 5, with 11 bases in between. This CDR3 contains 14 residues. The CDR3 is CASSSGFQTGELFF. CDR3 nucleotide sequence: TGTGCCAGCAGCTCGGGGTTTCAAACCGGGGAGCTGTTTTTT.

This clonotype has a count of ten or more. This chain connects TRBV7-2 to TRBJ1-2; 11 nucleotides match TRBD1. V shed 5 bases, J shed 5 bases, and the junction held 10 bases outside the gene matches. This CDR3 is built from 16 residues. Germline values: CDR1 SGHTA, CDR2 FQGNSA. The CDR3 DNA is TGTGCCAGCAGCGCGTCTCAGGGACAGGGGGTTTATGGCTACACCTTC. Translation gives CASSASQGQGVYGYTF.

This sequence joins TRBV12-3 or TRBV12-4 and TRBJ2-1; a weak D match, TRBD2 (6 bases). The CDR3 contains 15 residues. Trimming cost V 3 bases and J 1 base, with 10 bases left between them. CDR3 residues: CASSLNAGSYNEQFF. CDR3 in DNA: TGTGCCAGCAGTTTGAATGCGGGATCCTACAATGAGCAGTTCTTC.

CDR3 region: CASRSTVRGQYV. CDR3 in DNA: TGTGCCAGCAGGTCGACAGTACGAGGGCAGTACGTC. The rearrangement uses TRBV6-2 or TRBV6-3 and TRBJ2-7; TRBD1 is a possible D gene (5 bases). This CDR3 spans 12 amino acids. V was clipped by 6 bases and J by 9 bases, with 15 bases between them. CDR1 MNHEY and CDR2 SVGEGT come from the germline V gene.

At least ten counts were recorded for this clonotype. The rearrangement uses TRBV6-1 and TRBJ2-3; 11 bases fit TRBD2. The germline V gene encodes CDR1 MNHNS and CDR2 SASEGT. This CDR3 has 15 amino acids. V lost 6 bases to trimming and J lost 2 bases; unmatched junction nucleotides: 4. CDR3 residues: CASSTSGGLTDTQYF. The CDR3 coding sequence is TGTGCCAGCAGCACTAGCGGGGGCCTCACAGATACGCAGTATTTT.

This clonotype was picked up a small number of times. The genes are TRBV7-9 and TRBJ1-4; TRBD1 aligns across 8 bases. CDR3 length: 12 amino acids. Germline CDR1 is SEHNR and CDR2 is FQNEAQ (reference sequence). V lost 5 bases, J lost 7 bases, and 0 bases stayed unmatched. The CDR3: CASSGQGEKLFF. In DNA, the CDR3 is TGTGCCAGCAGCGGACAGGGTGAAAAACTGTTTTTT. The full variable domain, in which reference TRBV7-9 and TRBJ1-4 provide the parts outside the CDR3, is DTGVSQNPRHKITKRGQNVTFRCDPISEHNRLYWYRQTLGQGPEFLTYFQNEAQLEKSRLLSDRFSAERPKGSFSTLEIQRTEQGDSAMYLCASSGQGEKLFFGSGTQLSVL.

This clonotype was detected ten times or more. The chain couples TRBV20-1 to TRBJ2-5, with D maybe TRBD2 (5 bases). This CDR3 region has 14 residues. V gave up 0 bases and J gave up 3 bases, with 11 bases separating them. CDR1 DFQATT and CDR2 SNEGSKA come from the germline V gene (reference sequence). DNA of the CDR3: TGCAGTGCTAGAGATCCGAGAGCGGAAGAGACCCAGTACTTC. This translates into CSARDPRAEETQYF.

Note on this clonotype: Possible read error: a much larger clone is one base away. The gene calls are TRBV6-5 and TRBJ2-5, with D tentatively TRBD2 (5 bases). CDR1 is MNHEY and CDR2 is SVGAGI in the germline V gene. The length of the CDR3 is 13 residues. CDR3: CASSYRVGETEYF. CDR3 DNA sequence: TGTGCCAGCAGTTACAGGGTGGGAGAGACCGAGTACTTC.

The chain recombines TRBV28 with TRBJ1-1; D not resolved. The CDR3 extends over 16 amino acids. CDR1 and CDR2 from the germline V gene are MDHEN and SYDVKM. Between the trimmed V and J ends, which lost 4 bases and 1 base, there was a span of 16 bases. The CDR3 DNA reads as TGTGCCAGCAGTTATCACCACCTTAAGGGGAACACTGAAGCTTTCTTT. Translating gives CASSYHHLKGNTEAFF.

This clonotype was recorded at least ten times. CDR3 coding DNA: TGTGCCAGCAGCTCCCGGGAAATGGGGTCCTACGAGCAGTACTTC. It is translated as CASSSREMGSYEQYF. This chain joins TRBV7-6 and TRBJ2-7; TRBD2 is a possible D gene (5 bases). Germline CDR1 SGHVS, CDR2 FNYEAQ. This CDR3 has 15 residues. V was trimmed by 4 bases and J by 1 base, leaving 14 bases between them.